The TCR beta chain described here comes from a study of T cells in Graves' hyperthyroidism and ophthalmopathy. Study-wide points: Separation of ophthalmopathy from stable hyperthyroidism was achieved by a 13 V-J model.

The germline V gene encodes CDR1 LNHDA and CDR2 SQIVND (reference sequence). With 2 bases removed from V and 4 bases from J, the gap between germline ends came to 17 bases. This CDR3 contains 16 residues. Diagnostic assessment was based on clinical symptoms, serum thyroxine and TRAb, thyroid ultrasound and orbital computed tomography. The blood was taken when hyperthyroidism was first diagnosed, before any ophthalmopathy symptoms showed up. Fresh 10 ml peripheral blood yielded PBMCs. There were TCR beta CDR3 regions amplified from RNA transcripts. First-round RT-PCR of the TCR CDR3 relied on the HTBI primer set. TCRdb reanalysed the multiplex PCR reads using MiXCR and keeps one entry per CDR3 protein. The table has under 400,000 distinct CDR3 sequences, 15% to 19% seen once. This clonotype turned up a few times. Its antigen is as yet unknown.

This rearrangement joins TRBV19 to TRBJ1-2; D gene ambiguous. Input material: blood. The receptor was derived from a woman under 30 with Graves' hyperthyroidism that later progressed to Graves' ophthalmopathy. The CDR3 here is CASSISWQRRTYGYTF. The CDR3 nucleotides read TGTGCCAGTAGTATAAGCTGGCAGCGGAGGACCTATGGCTACACCTTC.